The clone carrying this T cell receptor (beta chain) occurred a few times. These data belong to a study of T-cell reconstitution after alpha-beta-depleted transplantation in children. This CDR3 region has 17 residues. Germline V gene data show CDR1 as SGHRS and CDR2 as YFSETQ. The J segment lost 0 bases and the V segment lost 4 bases, leaving 7 bases of the junction unmatched. During its preparation, the TCRbeta library received unique molecular identifiers. TCRdb reprocessed the PCR reads with MiXCR, giving one entry per CDR3 protein. The table includes hundreds of thousands of distinct CDR3 sequences, about a tenth detected once.

The origin of this receptor is a human donor who donated a stem cell graft to a child with acute lymphoblastic leukemia. The material was PBMCs from the stem cell graft donor, obtained from the stem cell graft. V is TRBV5-1 and J is TRBJ1-6; 7 bases fit TRBD1. The CDR3 is CASSRGQLSSYNSPLHF. The CDR3 DNA reads as TGCGCCAGCAGCAGGGGACAGCTGAGCTCCTATAATTCACCCCTCCACTTT.